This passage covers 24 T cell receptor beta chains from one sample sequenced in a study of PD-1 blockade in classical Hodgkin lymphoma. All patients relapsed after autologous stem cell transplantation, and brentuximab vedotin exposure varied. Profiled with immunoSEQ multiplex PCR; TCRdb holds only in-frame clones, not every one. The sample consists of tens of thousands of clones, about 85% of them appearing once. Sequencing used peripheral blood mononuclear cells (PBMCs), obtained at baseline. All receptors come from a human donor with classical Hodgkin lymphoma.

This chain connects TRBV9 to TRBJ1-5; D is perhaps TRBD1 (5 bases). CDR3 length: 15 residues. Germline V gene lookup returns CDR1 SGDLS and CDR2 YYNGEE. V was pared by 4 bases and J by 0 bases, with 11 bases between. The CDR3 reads CASSQGLYSNQPQHF. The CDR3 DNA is TGTGCCAGCAGCCAGGGCCTTTATAGCAATCAGCCCCAGCATTTT.

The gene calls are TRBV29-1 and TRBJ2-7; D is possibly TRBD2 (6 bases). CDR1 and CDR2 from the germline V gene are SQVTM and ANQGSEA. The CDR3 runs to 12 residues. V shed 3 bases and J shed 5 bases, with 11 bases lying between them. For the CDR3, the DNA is TGCAGCGTTGAGGGGGGTGGCAACGAGCAGTACTTC. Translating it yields CSVEGGGNEQYF.

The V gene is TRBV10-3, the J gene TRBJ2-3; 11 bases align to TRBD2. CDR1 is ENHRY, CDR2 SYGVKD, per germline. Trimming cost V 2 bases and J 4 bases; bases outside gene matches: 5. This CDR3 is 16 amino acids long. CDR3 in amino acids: CAISETTSGAPDTQYF. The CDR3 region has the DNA TGTGCCATCAGTGAGACGACTAGCGGGGCCCCAGATACGCAGTATTTT.

This CDR3 is CATHARTLKGEYYGYTF. In nucleotides, the CDR3 is TGTGCCACCCACGCCCGCACATTGAAGGGGGAATACTATGGCTACACCTTC. The chain joins TRBV7-9 to TRBJ1-2; D may be TRBD1 (6 bases). The CDR3 consists of 17 residues. In germline, CDR1 is SEHNR, CDR2 FQNEAQ (reference sequence). With 10 bases removed from V and 3 bases from J, the gap between germline ends came to 27 bases.

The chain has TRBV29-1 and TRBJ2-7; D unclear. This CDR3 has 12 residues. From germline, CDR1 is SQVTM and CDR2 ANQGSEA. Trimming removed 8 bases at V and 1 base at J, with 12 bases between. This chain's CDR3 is CSTTDLSYEQYF. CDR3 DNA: TGCAGCACGACTGACCTATCCTACGAGCAGTACTTC.

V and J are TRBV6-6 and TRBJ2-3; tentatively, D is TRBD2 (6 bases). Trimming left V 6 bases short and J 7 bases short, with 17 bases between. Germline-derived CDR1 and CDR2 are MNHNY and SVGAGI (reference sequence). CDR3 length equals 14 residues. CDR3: CASSDGGKVYTQYF. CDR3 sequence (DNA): TGTGCCAGCAGCGACGGGGGAAAGGTCTATACGCAGTATTTT.

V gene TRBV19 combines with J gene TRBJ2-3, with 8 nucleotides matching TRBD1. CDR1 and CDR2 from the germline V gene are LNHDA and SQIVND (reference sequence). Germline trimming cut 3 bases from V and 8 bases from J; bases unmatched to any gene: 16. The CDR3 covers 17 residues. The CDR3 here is CASSIPPGGGQASTQYF. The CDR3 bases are TGTGCCAGTAGTATCCCCCCAGGGGGCGGCCAGGCGTCTACGCAGTATTTT.

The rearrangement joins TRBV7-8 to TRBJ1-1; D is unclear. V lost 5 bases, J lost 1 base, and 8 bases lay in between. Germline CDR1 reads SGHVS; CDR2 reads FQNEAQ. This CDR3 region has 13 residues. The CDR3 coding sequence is TGTGCCAGCAGCGTCTCCGGGAACACTGAAGCTTTCTTT. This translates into CASSVSGNTEAFF. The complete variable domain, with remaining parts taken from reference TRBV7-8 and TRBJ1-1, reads GAGVSQSPRYKVAKRGQDVALRCDPISGHVSLFWYQQALGQGPEFLTYFQNEAQLDKSGLPSDRFFAERPEGSVSTLKIQRTQQEDSAVYLCASSVSGNTEAFFGQGTRLTVV.

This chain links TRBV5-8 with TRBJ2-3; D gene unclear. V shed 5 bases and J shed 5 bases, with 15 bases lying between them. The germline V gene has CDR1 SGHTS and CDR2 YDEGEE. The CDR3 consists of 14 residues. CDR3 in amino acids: CASSLGLTRDTQYF. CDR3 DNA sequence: TGTGCCAGCAGTCTCGGGCTCACACGAGATACGCAGTATTTT.

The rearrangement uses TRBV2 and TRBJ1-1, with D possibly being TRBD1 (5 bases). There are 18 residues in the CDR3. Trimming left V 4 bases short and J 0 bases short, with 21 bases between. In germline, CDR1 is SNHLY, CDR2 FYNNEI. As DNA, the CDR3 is TGTGCCAGCAGTGTAATCTATGGGGGTAGGAGTGTGAACACTGAAGCTTTCTTT. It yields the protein CASSVIYGGRSVNTEAFF.

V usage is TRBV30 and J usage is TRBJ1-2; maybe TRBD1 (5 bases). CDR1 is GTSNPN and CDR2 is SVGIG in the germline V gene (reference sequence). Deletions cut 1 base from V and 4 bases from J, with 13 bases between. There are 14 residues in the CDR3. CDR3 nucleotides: TGTGCCTGGAGTGGTAGACAGACCCTCTATGGCTACACCTTC. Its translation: CAWSGRQTLYGYTF.

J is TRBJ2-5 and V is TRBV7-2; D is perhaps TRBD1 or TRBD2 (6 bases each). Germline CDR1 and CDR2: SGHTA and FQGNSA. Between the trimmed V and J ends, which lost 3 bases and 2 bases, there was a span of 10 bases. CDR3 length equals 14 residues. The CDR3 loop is CASSFIGGQETQYF. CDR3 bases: TGTGCCAGCAGCTTTATAGGGGGGCAAGAGACCCAGTACTTC.

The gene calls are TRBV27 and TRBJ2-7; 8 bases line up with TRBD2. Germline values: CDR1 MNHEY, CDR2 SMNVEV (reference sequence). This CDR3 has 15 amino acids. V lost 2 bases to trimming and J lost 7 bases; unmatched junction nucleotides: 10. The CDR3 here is CASSLMAGGLLEQYF. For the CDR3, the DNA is TGTGCCAGCAGTTTAATGGCGGGAGGTCTTCTGGAGCAGTACTTC.

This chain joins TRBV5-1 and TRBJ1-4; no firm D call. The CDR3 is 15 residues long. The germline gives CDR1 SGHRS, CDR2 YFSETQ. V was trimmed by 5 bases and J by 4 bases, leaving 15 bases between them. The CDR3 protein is CASRGLGIINEKLFF. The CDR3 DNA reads TGCGCCAGCAGAGGTTTAGGGATCATTAATGAAAAACTGTTTTTT.

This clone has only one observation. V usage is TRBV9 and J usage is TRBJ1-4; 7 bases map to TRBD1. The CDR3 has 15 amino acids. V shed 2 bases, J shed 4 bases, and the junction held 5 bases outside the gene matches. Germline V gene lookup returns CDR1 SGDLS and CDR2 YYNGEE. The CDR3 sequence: CASSVAGTVNEKLFF. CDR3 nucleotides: TGTGCCAGCAGCGTTGCCGGGACAGTTAATGAAAAACTGTTTTTT.

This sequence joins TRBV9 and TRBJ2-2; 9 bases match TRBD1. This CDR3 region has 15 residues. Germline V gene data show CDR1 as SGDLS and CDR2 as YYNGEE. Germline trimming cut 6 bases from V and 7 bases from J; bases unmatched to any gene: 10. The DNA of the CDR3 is TGTGCCAGCAACCCGTCGACAGGGGGAAACGGGGAGCTGTTTTTT. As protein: CASNPSTGGNGELFF. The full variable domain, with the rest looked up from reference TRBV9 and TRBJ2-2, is DSGVTQTPKHLITATGQRVTLRCSPRSGDLSVYWYQQSLDQGLQFLIQYYNGEERAKGNILERFSAQQFPDLHSELNLSSLELGDSALYFCASNPSTGGNGELFFGEGSRLTVL.

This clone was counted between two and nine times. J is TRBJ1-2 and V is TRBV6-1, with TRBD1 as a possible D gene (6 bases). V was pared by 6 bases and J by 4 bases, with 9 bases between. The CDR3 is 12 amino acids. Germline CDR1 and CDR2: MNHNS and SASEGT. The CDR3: CASSPDSYGYTF. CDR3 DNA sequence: TGTGCCAGCAGCCCGGACAGCTATGGCTACACCTTC.

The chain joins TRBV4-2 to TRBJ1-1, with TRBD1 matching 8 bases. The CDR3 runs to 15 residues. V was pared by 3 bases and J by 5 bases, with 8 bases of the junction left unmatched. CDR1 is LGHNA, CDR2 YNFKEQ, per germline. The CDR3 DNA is TGTGCCAGCAGCCACACCGGACAGGGTAGGACTGAAGCTTTCTTT. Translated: CASSHTGQGRTEAFF.

CDR3 coding DNA: TGCGCCAGCAGCCCGCACGGGGCCATTGCGGGCACTGAAGCTTTCTTT. Translation gives CASSPHGAIAGTEAFF. The chain employs TRBV5-1 and TRBJ1-1, with D perhaps TRBD1 (5 bases). Germline V lookup: CDR1 SGHRS, CDR2 YFSETQ. The V end lost 4 bases, the J end lost 4 bases, and 20 bases lay between the germline ends. This CDR3 is built from 16 residues. The whole variable domain, filled in from reference TRBV5-1 and TRBJ1-1, reads KAGVTQTPRYLIKTRGQQVTLSCSPISGHRSVSWYQQTPGQGLQFLFEYFSETQRNKGNFPGRFSGRQFSNSRSEMNVSTLELGDSALYLCASSPHGAIAGTEAFFGQGTRLTVV.

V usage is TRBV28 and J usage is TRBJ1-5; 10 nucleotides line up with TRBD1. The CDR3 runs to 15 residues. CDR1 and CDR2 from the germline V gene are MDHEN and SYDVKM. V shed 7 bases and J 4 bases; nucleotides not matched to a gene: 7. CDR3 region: CASNGDRGGNQPQHF. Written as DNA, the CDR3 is TGTGCCAGCAATGGGGACAGGGGAGGTAATCAGCCCCAGCATTTT.

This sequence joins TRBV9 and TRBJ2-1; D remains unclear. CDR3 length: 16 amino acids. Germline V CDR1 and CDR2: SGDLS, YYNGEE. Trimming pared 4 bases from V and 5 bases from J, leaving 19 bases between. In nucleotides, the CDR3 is TGTGCCAGCAGCACCCAGACCGATTATGATCACAATGAGCAGTTCTTC. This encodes CASSTQTDYDHNEQFF.

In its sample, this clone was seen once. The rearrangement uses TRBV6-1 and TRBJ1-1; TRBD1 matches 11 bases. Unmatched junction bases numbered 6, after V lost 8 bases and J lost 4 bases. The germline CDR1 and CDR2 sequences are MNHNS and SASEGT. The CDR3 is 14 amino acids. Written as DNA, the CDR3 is TGTGCCAGCCTTGGACAGGGGGCCGGCACTGAAGCTTTCTTT. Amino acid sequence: CASLGQGAGTEAFF.

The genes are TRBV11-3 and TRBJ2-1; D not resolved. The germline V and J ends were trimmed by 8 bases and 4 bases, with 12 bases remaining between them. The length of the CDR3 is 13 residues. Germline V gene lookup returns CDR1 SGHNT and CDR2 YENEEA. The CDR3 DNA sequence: TGTGCCAGCGGCAGCGTAAGATACAATGAGCAGTTCTTC. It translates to CASGSVRYNEQFF.

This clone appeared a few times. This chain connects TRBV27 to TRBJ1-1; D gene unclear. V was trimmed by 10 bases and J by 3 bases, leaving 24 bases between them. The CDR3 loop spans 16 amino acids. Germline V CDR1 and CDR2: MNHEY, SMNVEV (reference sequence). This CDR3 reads CATRHQAGPGDTEAFF. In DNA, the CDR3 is TGTGCCACCCGTCATCAAGCCGGGCCCGGGGACACTGAAGCTTTCTTT.